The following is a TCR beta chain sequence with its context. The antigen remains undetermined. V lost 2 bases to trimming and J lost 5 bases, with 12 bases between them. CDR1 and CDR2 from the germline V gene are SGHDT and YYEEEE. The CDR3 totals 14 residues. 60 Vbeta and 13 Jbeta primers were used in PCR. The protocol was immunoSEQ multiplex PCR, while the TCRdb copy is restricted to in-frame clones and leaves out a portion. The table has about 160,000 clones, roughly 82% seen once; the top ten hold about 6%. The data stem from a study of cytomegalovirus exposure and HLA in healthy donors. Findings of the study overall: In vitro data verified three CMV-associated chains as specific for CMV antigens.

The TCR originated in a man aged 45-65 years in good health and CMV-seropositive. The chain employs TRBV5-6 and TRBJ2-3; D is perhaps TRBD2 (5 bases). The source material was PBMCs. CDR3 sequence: CASSLGGSEDTQYF. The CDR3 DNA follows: TGTGCCAGCAGCTTAGGAGGTTCGGAAGATACGCAGTATTTT. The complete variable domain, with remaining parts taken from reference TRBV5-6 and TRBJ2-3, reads DAGVTQSPTHLIKTRGQQVTLRCSPKSGHDTVSWYQQALGQGPQFIFQYYEEEERQRGNFPDRFSGHQFPNYSSELNVNALLLGDSALYLCASSLGGSEDTQYFGPGTRLTVL.